This T cell receptor beta chain was documented in a study of control samples from healthy donors and cancer patients. Assay: immunoSEQ multiplex PCR; the TCRdb copy retains only in-frame clones and omits some. Among 230,000 or so clones listed, over 90% were seen once. Germline CDR1 and CDR2: SGHRS and YFSETQ. The CDR3 consists of 15 residues. V dropped 1 base and J dropped 4 bases, with 11 bases sitting between them. Sequencing used blood. The chain recombines TRBV5-1 with TRBJ2-2, with unresolved D. The clonotype originates from a man aged 50-60 years in good health. CDR3 loop: CASSLIGSSTGELFF. In nucleotides, the CDR3 is TGCGCCAGCAGCTTGATAGGTTCGTCCACCGGGGAGCTGTTTTTT.